The present entry profiles one T cell receptor beta chain with its context. The repertoire was sequenced with immunoSEQ multiplex PCR; TCRdb's copy has only in-frame clones and lacks some. The data contain 30,000 to 35,000 clones, 90% of them singletons. The data belong to a study of T cell changes during pregnancy in multiple sclerosis. This CDR3 contains 18 residues. Trimming at V came to 6 bases and at J to 5 bases, leaving 17 bases not matched to a gene. Germline CDR1 reads SEHNR; CDR2 reads FQNEAQ (reference sequence). The chain joins TRBV7-9 to TRBJ2-5; TRBD2 agrees at 11 bases. Material: CD4+ T cells from peripheral blood mononuclear cells, obtained in the third trimester of pregnancy. This TCR was recovered from a female donor in good health, enrolled as a control in a pregnancy study. As DNA, the CDR3 is TGTGCCAGCAGGCAGATAGCGGGAGGGGGGCCTGGTTCGGAGACCCAGTACTTC. Its protein is CASRQIAGGGPGSETQYF.